Presented here are 27 T cell receptor beta chains from one specimen sequenced in a study of T-cell reconstitution after alpha-beta-depleted transplantation in children. As it was prepared, the TCRbeta library received unique molecular identifiers. TCRdb independently ran MiXCR on the PCR reads; one entry per CDR3 protein. The sample lists 490,000 or so distinct CDR3 sequences, 9.5% to 15% occurring once. The input for sequencing was PBMCs from the stem cell graft donor, taken from the stem cell graft. The source is a human donor who donated a stem cell graft to a child with combined immunodeficiency.

In this sample, this clonotype turned up once. The chain has TRBV29-1 and TRBJ2-1; 13 positions agree with TRBD2. Looked up from germline, CDR1 is SQVTM and CDR2 is ANQGSEA. V shed 4 bases, J shed 6 bases, and the junction held 9 bases outside the gene matches. The CDR3 covers 16 residues. The CDR3 nucleotides read TGCAGCGTTGCCGGGACTAGCGGGAAGGTGGGCAATGAGCAGTTCTTC. It translates to CSVAGTSGKVGNEQFF.

This clonotype came up many times. This sequence joins TRBV7-2 and TRBJ2-1; TRBD2 is a possible D gene (6 bases). Germline CDR1 is SGHTA and CDR2 is FQGNSA. V was clipped by 5 bases and J by 8 bases, with 19 bases between them. The CDR3 spans 15 residues. Here the CDR3 DNA reads TGTGCCAGCAGCCCCTTAGCGGTTGGAGGCTATGAGCAGTTCTTC. This codes for CASSPLAVGGYEQFF.

V gene TRBV7-9 combines with J gene TRBJ2-1; D unclear. The CDR3 contains 13 residues. Trimming left V 4 bases short and J 3 bases short, with 7 bases between. Germline V CDR1 and CDR2: SEHNR, FQNEAQ (reference sequence). This CDR3 is CASSSLHYNEQFF. The CDR3 DNA sequence: TGTGCCAGCAGCTCCTTACACTACAATGAGCAGTTCTTC.

At least ten counts were recorded for this clonotype. The genes are TRBV29-1 and TRBJ2-1, with TRBD2 matching over 10 bases. Per germline, CDR1 SQVTM and CDR2 ANQGSEA. V gave up 0 bases and J gave up 4 bases; unmatched junction bases: 6. This CDR3 comprises 16 residues. The CDR3 DNA sequence: TGCAGCGTTGAAGATCCCCCTAGCGGGGGTTACAATGAGCAGTTCTTC. It codes for CSVEDPPSGGYNEQFF.

This chain joins TRBV13 and TRBJ1-4; D is possibly TRBD1 (6 bases). CDR3 size: 14 residues. Trimming left V 5 bases short and J 6 bases short, with 13 bases between. Germline CDR1 and CDR2: PRHDT and FYEKMQ (reference sequence). The CDR3 DNA reads TGTGCCAGCAGCGACCCGGGACACGATGAAAAACTGTTTTTT. Encoded protein: CASSDPGHDEKLFF.

This clonotype was picked up a small number of times. The CDR3 DNA reads TGCAGCGCCCAGGGGGCAGCGAACACCGGGGAGCTGTTTTTT. It translates to CSAQGAANTGELFF. V gene TRBV29-1 combines with J gene TRBJ2-2, with TRBD1 matching 8 bases. Germline trimming cut 7 bases from V and 0 bases from J; bases unmatched to any gene: 4. Germline V gives CDR1 SQVTM, CDR2 ANQGSEA. CDR3 size: 14 residues.

This clonotype has a handful of counts. The chain joins TRBV9 to TRBJ1-1; 9 bases match TRBD1. CDR1 is SGDLS, CDR2 YYNGEE, per germline. With V trimmed by 0 bases and J by 2 bases, 2 bases remained unmatched. The CDR3 has 15 residues. As DNA, the CDR3 is TGTGCCAGCAGCGTAGGGGACAGGGACAACACTGAAGCTTTCTTT. Translating it yields CASSVGDRDNTEAFF.

This clonotype occurred a few times. The gene calls are TRBV5-5 and TRBJ2-7, with D uncertain. This CDR3 has 13 residues. Per the germline V gene, CDR1 is SGHKS and CDR2 is YYEKEE (reference sequence). V lost 0 bases to trimming and J lost 3 bases, with 7 bases between them. The CDR3 DNA reads as TGTGCCAGCAGCTTGGGACACATCTACGAGCAGTACTTC. Translated, it gives CASSLGHIYEQYF.

This clonotype came up many times. The J gene is TRBJ2-3, the V gene TRBV12-3 or TRBV12-4; D may be TRBD1 or TRBD2 (5 bases each). V shed 0 bases and J shed 6 bases, with 10 bases lying between them. The CDR3 contains 14 residues. The CDR3 nucleotides are TGTGCCAGCAGTTTAGCGGGGGTGTCCGATACGCAGTATTTT. This gives the protein CASSLAGVSDTQYF.

A few counts support this clonotype. The V and J genes are TRBV11-1 and TRBJ2-3; D is perhaps TRBD2 (6 bases). This CDR3 contains 21 residues. Trimming took 2 bases from V and 0 from J, leaving 27 bases between them. CDR1 is SGHAT, CDR2 FQDESV, per germline (reference sequence). The CDR3 DNA reads TGTGCCAGCAGCTTACACCTGGGGGGACTTTTCGGAAAGACTAGCACAGATACGCAGTATTTT. Protein: CASSLHLGGLFGKTSTDTQYF.

In its sample, this clonotype was seen a few times. J is TRBJ2-1 and V is TRBV7-9; 13 bases fit TRBD2. Germline CDR1 reads SEHNR; CDR2 reads FQNEAQ (reference sequence). The CDR3 sequence is 14 residues long. Trimming at V came to 2 bases and at J to 8 bases, leaving 0 bases not matched to a gene. The DNA of the CDR3 is TGTGCCAGCAGCTTAACTAGCGGGAGGGATGAGCAGTTCTTC. Protein sequence: CASSLTSGRDEQFF.

This clonotype has ten or more counts. V usage is TRBV11-1 and J usage is TRBJ2-1, with 10 bases fitting TRBD2. The trim removed 5 bases at V and 6 bases at J, leaving 7 bases unmatched. Germline lookup yields CDR1 SGHAT and CDR2 FQDESV (reference sequence). This CDR3 is built from 15 residues. The CDR3, as DNA: TGTGCCAGCAGCCGAGGGCTAGCGGGAGTCAATGAGCAGTTCTTC. Protein product: CASSRGLAGVNEQFF.

This clonotype has a count of ten or more. The chain recombines TRBV29-1 with TRBJ2-1; TRBD2 matches at 8 bases. The CDR3 extends over 14 amino acids. Germline assignment: CDR1 SQVTM and CDR2 ANQGSEA. V shed 7 bases, J shed 9 bases, and the junction held 14 bases outside the gene matches. This chain's CDR3 is CSARIAGLDGEQFF. The CDR3 nucleotides read TGCAGCGCACGAATAGCGGGACTTGACGGTGAGCAGTTCTTC.

This clonotype has a count of ten or more. The V and J genes are TRBV5-1 and TRBJ2-1, with TRBD2 matching 9 bases. Germline V CDR1 and CDR2: SGHRS, YFSETQ. V was pared by 0 bases and J by 0 bases, with 7 bases of the junction left unmatched. The CDR3 spans 18 residues. The CDR3 bases are TGCGCCAGCAGCTTGGTTGCTAGCGGGACTTACTCCTACAATGAGCAGTTCTTC. This codes for CASSLVASGTYSYNEQFF.

This clonotype was counted ten times or more. This rearrangement joins TRBV12-3 or TRBV12-4 to TRBJ1-3; D call uncertain. The length of the CDR3 is 12 residues. V was shortened by 10 bases and J by 0 bases, with 7 bases between the two germline ends. The CDR3 DNA reads TGTGCCATCGGGAACTCTGGAAACACCATATATTTT. As protein: CAIGNSGNTIYF.

This clonotype was seen more than once but under ten times. This chain connects TRBV6-2 or TRBV6-3 to TRBJ1-1, with D perhaps TRBD1 (6 bases). This CDR3 region has 13 residues. CDR1 and CDR2 from the germline V gene are MNHEY and SVGEGT. The germline V and J ends were trimmed by 7 bases and 2 bases, with 11 bases remaining between them. For the CDR3, the DNA is TGTGCCAGCACTCGGGACACCAACACTGAAGCTTTCTTT. It yields the protein CASTRDTNTEAFF.

The sample holds a few counts of this clonotype. The rearrangement links TRBV6-2 or TRBV6-3 to TRBJ2-7, with no clear D. In germline, CDR1 is MNHEY, CDR2 SVGEGT. This CDR3 has 13 amino acids. V was cut by 6 bases and J by 0 bases, with 9 bases left in between. The CDR3 sequence: CASRARSSYEQYF. The CDR3 coding sequence is TGTGCCAGCAGGGCGAGGAGCTCCTACGAGCAGTACTTC.

This clonotype was seen many times. V is TRBV5-6 and J is TRBJ2-3; a weak D match, TRBD1 (5 bases). Germline CDR1 is SGHDT and CDR2 is YYEEEE. V was cut by 4 bases and J by 4 bases, with 13 bases left in between. The CDR3 extends over 14 amino acids. As DNA, the CDR3 is TGTGCCAGCAGCCTGGGGCTAGAGGCAGATACGCAGTATTTT. It is translated as CASSLGLEADTQYF.

The chain uses TRBV12-3 or TRBV12-4 and TRBJ2-3, with TRBD2 matching 7 bases. The junction had 13 bases not matched to a gene; V was cut back by 6 bases and J by 7 bases. CDR3 length: 15 residues. The CDR3: CASSLSGARANTQYF. CDR3 bases: TGTGCCAGCAGCCTCAGCGGGGCTCGGGCCAATACGCAGTATTTT.

A few counts support this clonotype. CDR3 nucleotides: TGCAGTGCTCAGGACCCCCTGACAGGGGAGCTGTTTTTT. It encodes CSAQDPLTGELFF. The rearrangement uses TRBV20-1 and TRBJ2-2; D remains ambiguous. Germline V CDR1 and CDR2: DFQATT, SNEGSKA (reference sequence). The CDR3 spans 13 residues. With 5 bases removed from V and 8 bases from J, the gap between germline ends came to 15 bases.

CDR3 protein: CASSLSPQGVYTQYF. The DNA for the CDR3 is TGTGCCAGCAGTTTATCCCCCCAGGGTGTATATACGCAGTATTTT. The V gene is TRBV27, the J gene TRBJ2-3; TRBD1 might be the D (5 bases). This CDR3 has 15 amino acids. Germline V lookup: CDR1 MNHEY, CDR2 SMNVEV (reference sequence). Trimming removed 0 bases at V and 7 bases at J, with 14 bases between.

This clonotype was seen more than once but under ten times. This chain connects TRBV7-9 to TRBJ2-3; D possibly corresponds to TRBD2 (5 bases). The CDR3 has 13 amino acids. CDR1 is SEHNR, CDR2 FQNEAQ, per germline (reference sequence). V gave up 4 bases and J gave up 6 bases, with 11 bases separating them. The CDR3 nucleotides are TGTGCCAGCAGCTCTTTGTTAGCGGATACGCAGTATTTT. Protein sequence: CASSSLLADTQYF.

The DNA for the CDR3 is TGTGCCAGCAGAATACTGGGAAACTATGGCTACACCTTC. Translated, it gives CASRILGNYGYTF. This sequence joins TRBV6-2 or TRBV6-3 and TRBJ1-2; D is unclear. CDR3 size: 13 residues. V lost 6 bases and J lost 2, with 10 bases in between. CDR1 and CDR2 from the germline V gene are MNHEY and SVGEGT.

The V call is TRBV7-3, the J call TRBJ1-6, with D perhaps TRBD1 (5 bases). The CDR3 spans 14 residues. Germline CDR1 and CDR2: SGHTA and FQGTGA. V was pared by 3 bases and J by 3 bases, with 6 bases between. The DNA of the CDR3 is TGTGCCAGCAGCTTGACAGACTATAATTCACCCCTCCACTTT. Protein: CASSLTDYNSPLHF.

This clonotype came up a few times. CDR3 sequence: CASSPRSLGGYNEQFF. CDR3 in DNA: TGTGCCAGCAGCCCCCGGTCACTAGGAGGTTACAATGAGCAGTTCTTC. This rearrangement joins TRBV7-2 to TRBJ2-1, with a possible D match to TRBD2 (5 bases). This CDR3 has 16 amino acids. The V end was cut by 5 bases, the J end by 4 bases, with 18 bases between. Germline lookup yields CDR1 SGHTA and CDR2 FQGNSA.

This clonotype was picked up a small number of times. The rearrangement joins TRBV11-2 to TRBJ2-7, with no clear D. Trimming removed 0 bases from V and 3 bases from J, with 6 bases in between. Germline CDR1 SGHAT, CDR2 FQNNGV. CDR3 length: 13 amino acids. CDR3 protein: CASSLELLYEQYF. For the CDR3, the DNA is TGTGCCAGCAGCTTAGAGCTACTCTACGAGCAGTACTTC. The variable domain in full, completed from reference TRBV11-2 and TRBJ2-7, reads EAGVAQSPRYKIIEKRQSVAFWCNPISGHATLYWYQQILGQGPKLLIQFQNNGVVDDSQLPKDRFSAERLKGVDSTLKIQPAKLEDSAVYLCASSLELLYEQYFGPGTRLTVT.

The chain recombines TRBV10-3 with TRBJ2-2; the match to TRBD1 covers 9 bases. J lost 4 bases, V lost 8 bases, and 5 bases had no gene match. This CDR3 has 14 amino acids. Per the germline V gene, CDR1 is ENHRY and CDR2 is SYGVKD. As DNA, the CDR3 is TGTGCCATCCAAGGGGACAGGGCCACCGGGGAGCTGTTTTTT. Its translation is CAIQGDRATGELFF.